This T cell receptor (beta chain) was profiled in a study of Ad26.COV2.S vaccination and SARS-CoV-2 variants. Data came from immunoSEQ multiplex PCR; TCRdb stores just in-frame clones and leaves some out. The sample yields about 400,000 clones, 85% to 90% seen once. Sample treatment: roughly 19 received Ad26.COV2.S at low or high dose, single or two shots; about 5 received placebo; per-sample allocation not given. Day 63 following the first vaccine or placebo injection was when the samples were taken. CDR3 length: 16 residues. Germline CDR1 and CDR2: SGHRS and YFSETQ. With V trimmed by 0 bases and J by 5 bases, 7 bases remained unmatched.

The V and J genes are TRBV5-1 and TRBJ2-3, with TRBD2 matching over 9 bases. The material was peripheral blood, obtained in a trial of Ad26.COV2.S vaccine versus placebo. This TCR was recovered from a person between 18 and 65 years old who received the Ad26.COV2.S COVID-19 vaccine or a placebo. CDR3: CASSLAAGGRIDTQYF. CDR3 DNA sequence: TGCGCCAGCAGCTTGGCGGCGGGGGGGCGCATAGATACGCAGTATTTT.